The T cell receptor beta chain under discussion was sequenced for a study of Ad26.COV2.S vaccination and SARS-CoV-2 variants. Study in general: Of the COV1001 trial arms, the Ad26.COV2.S arm included the donor.

Sequencing was performed with immunoSEQ multiplex PCR; in TCRdb, only in-frame clones are kept and a portion is missing. The repertoire holds about 350,000 clones, with 86% as singletons. CDR1 is MDHEN and CDR2 is SYDVKM in the germline V gene. With 9 bases removed from V and 0 bases from J, the gap between germline ends came to 11 bases. The CDR3 is made up of 13 amino acids. Regarding treatment: around 19 received Ad26.COV2.S at low or high dose, single or two shots; 5 received placebo; per-sample allocation not given. Sampling was done on day 63 after the first vaccine or placebo injection. Boston hosted the donor, who was an adult aged 18-55 years.

Sequences were derived from peripheral blood, sampled in a trial of Ad26.COV2.S vaccine versus placebo. V is TRBV28 and J is TRBJ1-2; D unresolved. The TCR sequence derives from a person between 18 and 65 years old who received the Ad26.COV2.S COVID-19 vaccine or a placebo. CDR3 sequence reads: CASKGLTNYGYTF. CDR3 DNA: TGTGCCAGTAAAGGCCTAACTAACTATGGCTACACCTTC.